The entry below describes one T cell receptor (beta chain). Original processing methods: Quality scores were absent from the junction-only immunoSEQ sequences, so filtering differed. The assay was immunoSEQ multiplex PCR, and TCRdb's table has in-frame clones only and misses some. V, J and clone size reflect that table, while D and trimming were determined from the DNA. Among about 530,000 clones listed, around 79% were seen once. Every donor, a Caucasian adult, lived in Nashville, Tennessee. For genomic DNA, unsorted samples relied on some 100 million PBMCs. The data stem from a study of shared clonotypes between healthy human individuals. Germline values: CDR1 SGDLS, CDR2 YYNGEE. The V segment lost 5 bases and the J segment 5 bases; nucleotides outside the gene matches: 3. The CDR3 runs to 14 residues.

The source material was PBMCs. This receptor was taken from a woman in her forties in good health. Some clones in this sample may be carry-over from other donors' samples. This rearrangement joins TRBV9 to TRBJ1-6; 8 bases are shared with TRBD1. CDR3 sequence reads: CASRAQGDNSPLHF. CDR3 nucleotide sequence: TGTGCCAGCAGAGCACAGGGGGATAATTCACCCCTCCACTTT.